This entry features one T cell receptor (beta chain) sequence. The antigen remains undetermined. 5'RACE template switching with UMIs produced the TCR beta cDNA. With the 5' RACE reads reprocessed, TCRdb shows one record per CDR3 protein and no DNA. This sample's table reports roughly 180,000 distinct CDR3 sequences. The data belong to a study of T cells expressing NK-cell markers. On the study more broadly: Sorted CD3+CD56+NKG2C+, CD3+CD56+NKG2C- and CD3+CD56-NKG2C+ T cells supplied TCR beta repertoires. Study results and limitations: As a fraction of CD8+ T cells, dominant NKG2C+ clonotypes reached roughly 1.0-7.0% in six donors. Similarly, these clonotypes led the CD3+CD56-NKG2C+ fraction as well in several donors.

The V gene's germline CDR1 is SGHRS and CDR2 YFSETQ. CDR3 size: 16 residues. Sequencing used blood T cells: a sorted CD56 or NKG2C T cell subset, CD4+ or CD8+ T cells, or bulk PBMC T cells (not recorded which). This clonotype was sampled from a woman between 18 and 75 years old in good health. The chain carries TRBV5-1 and TRBJ2-5; absent DNA, TCRdb's TRBD2 call cannot be checked. This chain's CDR3 is CASSLTSGGSGETQYF.